This entry describes one T cell receptor beta chain. Its antigen is still unknown. The data were taken from a study of high-grade serous ovarian cancer treatment subgroups. Study-wide results and caveats: Repertoire analysis covered CDR3 alone, not CDR1 or CDR2.

The repertoire was sequenced with immunoSEQ multiplex PCR; TCRdb's copy has only in-frame clones and lacks some. The repertoire consists of around 8,000 clones, with more than 60% occurring once and the leading ten covering about 9.9%. Tumor samples were obtained before definitive surgery or chemotherapy. The CDR3 runs 16 residues. The V gene end was trimmed by 4 bases and the J gene end by 5 bases; junction bases not matched to a gene: 9. The germline CDR1 and CDR2 sequences are SGHDT and YYEEEE. This rearrangement joins TRBV5-6 to TRBJ1-1, with TRBD1 identical over 12 bases. This clonotype was sampled from a human donor with high-grade serous ovarian cancer. The sequencing input was tumor tissue. For the CDR3, the DNA is TGTGCCAGCAGCGGAGGGACAGGGGGCGCGAAGACTGAAGCTTTCTTT. This gives the protein CASSGGTGGAKTEAFF.